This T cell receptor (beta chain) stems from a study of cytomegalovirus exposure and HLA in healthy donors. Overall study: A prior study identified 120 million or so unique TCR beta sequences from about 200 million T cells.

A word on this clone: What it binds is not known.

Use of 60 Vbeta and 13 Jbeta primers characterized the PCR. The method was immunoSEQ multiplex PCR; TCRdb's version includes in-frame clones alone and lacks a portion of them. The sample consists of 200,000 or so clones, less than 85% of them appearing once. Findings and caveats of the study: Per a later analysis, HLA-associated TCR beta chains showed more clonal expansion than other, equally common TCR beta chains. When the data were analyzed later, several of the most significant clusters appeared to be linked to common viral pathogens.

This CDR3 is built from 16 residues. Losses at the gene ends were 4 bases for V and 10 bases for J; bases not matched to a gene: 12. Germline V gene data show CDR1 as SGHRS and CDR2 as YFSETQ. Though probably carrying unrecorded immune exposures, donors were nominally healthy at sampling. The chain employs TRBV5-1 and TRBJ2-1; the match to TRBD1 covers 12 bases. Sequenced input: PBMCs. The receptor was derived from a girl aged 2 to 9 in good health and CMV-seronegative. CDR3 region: CASSHITGTGGGEQFF. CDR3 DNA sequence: TGCGCCAGCAGCCATATCACCGGGACAGGGGGCGGGGAGCAGTTCTTC.